Listed here are 20 T cell receptor beta chains from one sample, sequenced in a study of T-cell reconstitution after alpha-beta-depleted transplantation in children. TCRbeta library preparation incorporated unique molecular identifiers. TCRdb re-called the PCR reads with MiXCR, one entry per CDR3 protein. The table lists roughly 400,000 distinct CDR3 sequences, approximately 42% of them singletons. Source: PBMCs, taken before TCRalphabeta/CD19-depleted stem cell transplant. The source of these receptors is a girl aged 2 to 10 with aplastic anemia, due to receive a stem cell transplant.

This chain uses TRBV15 with TRBJ2-3; either TRBD1 or TRBD2 may supply D (7 bases each). Between the trimmed V and J ends, which lost 0 bases and 3 bases, there was a span of 16 bases. The CDR3 contains 17 residues. CDR1 and CDR2 from the germline V gene are LNHNV and YYDKDF (reference sequence). The CDR3 sequence is CATSRDAGGALTDTQYF. The CDR3 DNA follows: TGTGCCACCAGCAGAGATGCAGGGGGGGCCTTAACAGATACGCAGTATTTT. Using reference TRBV15 and TRBJ2-3 for the parts outside the CDR3, the full variable domain is DAMVIQNPRYQVTQFGKPVTLSCSQTLNHNVMYWYQQKSSQAPKLLFHYYDKDFNNEADTPDNFQSRRPNTSFCFLDIRSPGLGDTAMYLCATSRDAGGALTDTQYFGPGTRLTVL.

There are many counts of this clonotype. In DNA form, the CDR3 reads TGTGCCAGCAGCTTAGAGAGAATGAACACTGAAGCTTTCTTT. Protein: CASSLERMNTEAFF. This rearrangement joins TRBV7-9 to TRBJ1-1; D gene ambiguous. V was cut by 1 base and J by 0 bases, with 6 bases left in between. Germline CDR1 is SEHNR and CDR2 is FQNEAQ (reference sequence). The CDR3 sequence is 14 residues long. Drawing the rest from reference TRBV7-9 and TRBJ1-1, the complete variable domain is DTGVSQNPRHKITKRGQNVTFRCDPISEHNRLYWYRQTLGQGPEFLTYFQNEAQLEKSRLLSDRFSAERPKGSFSTLEIQRTEQGDSAMYLCASSLERMNTEAFFGQGTRLTVV.

The chain joins TRBV7-8 to TRBJ2-5, with D possibly TRBD2 on 5 matching bases. CDR3 length equals 13 residues. The V gene lost 5 bases and the J gene lost 1 base, with 8 bases spanning the gap. Germline CDR1 SGHVS, CDR2 FQNEAQ. The CDR3: CASSARGQETQYF. CDR3 DNA sequence: TGTGCCAGCAGCGCCCGGGGCCAAGAGACCCAGTACTTC.

This clonotype was detected ten times or more. The J gene is TRBJ1-1, the V gene TRBV20-1, with a tentative D call TRBD1 (5 bases). Germline V gene data show CDR1 as DFQATT and CDR2 as SNEGSKA (reference sequence). V was clipped by 3 bases and J by 0 bases, with 11 bases between them. The CDR3 runs to 14 residues. CDR3 loop: CSARAGSVNTEAFF. CDR3 DNA sequence: TGCAGTGCTAGGGCAGGGAGTGTGAACACTGAAGCTTTCTTT.

This clonotype was found many times. A much larger clonotype is one base distant, so this may be a read error. J is TRBJ2-7 and V is TRBV28, with 9 positions matching TRBD2. The CDR3 runs to 14 residues. V was pared by 2 bases and J by 3 bases, with 2 bases of the junction left unmatched. Germline V gene data show CDR1 as MDHEN and CDR2 as SYDVKM. DNA for the CDR3: TGTGCCAGCAGTTTACTAGCGGGACACTACGAGCAGTACTTC. Its protein product is CASSLLAGHYEQYF.

This chain joins TRBV12-3 or TRBV12-4 and TRBJ2-6; 8 bases are shared with TRBD2. The J segment lost 7 bases and the V segment lost 5 bases, leaving 7 bases of the junction unmatched. The CDR3 consists of 15 residues. The CDR3 sequence: CASSLGGGRANVLTF. In nucleotides, the CDR3 is TGTGCCAGCAGTCTCGGGGGGGGTAGAGCCAACGTCCTGACTTTC.

The genes are TRBV20-1 and TRBJ1-1, with TRBD1 as a possible D gene (5 bases). V lost 7 bases to trimming and J lost 0 bases, with 12 bases between them. The CDR3 spans 13 residues. The germline CDR1 and CDR2 sequences are DFQATT and SNEGSKA (reference sequence). Here the CDR3 reads CSEWGSLNTEAFF. The CDR3 nucleotides are TGCAGTGAGTGGGGGTCCTTGAACACTGAAGCTTTCTTT.

V and J are TRBV15 and TRBJ1-4, with D unclear. Germline CDR1 LNHNV, CDR2 YYDKDF (reference sequence). There are 16 residues in the CDR3. Trimming left V 0 bases short and J 8 bases short, with 16 bases between. CDR3 coding DNA: TGTGCCACCAGCAGAGATTTGTCTGCGGGTTGGGAAAAACTGTTTTTT. This sequence encodes CATSRDLSAGWEKLFF.

The chain uses TRBV7-8 and TRBJ2-3, with D tentatively TRBD2 (7 bases). V was shortened by 0 bases and J by 6 bases, with 19 bases between the two germline ends. The germline V gene encodes CDR1 SGHVS and CDR2 FQNEAQ. The CDR3 is made up of 17 amino acids. CDR3 nucleotide sequence: TGTGCCAGCAGCTTAGCGGGGAGGGGGTCTGTCCTGGATACGCAGTATTTT. It codes for CASSLAGRGSVLDTQYF.

The rearrangement joins TRBV20-1 to TRBJ1-1; no firm D call. This CDR3 contains 12 residues. Germline V gene sequence: CDR1 DFQATT, CDR2 SNEGSKA (reference sequence). V lost 2 bases and J 2 bases, leaving 6 bases between the germline ends. The CDR3 loop reads CSARNDNTEAFF. Written as DNA, the CDR3 is TGCAGTGCTAGAAATGATAACACTGAAGCTTTCTTT.

The V gene is TRBV12-3 or TRBV12-4, the J gene TRBJ2-3; 8 bases map to TRBD2. The CDR3 sequence is 16 residues long. V lost 3 bases and J lost 4; bases outside the gene matches: 9. The CDR3: CASSFSVGSGADTQYF. DNA for the CDR3: TGTGCCAGCAGTTTCTCGGTTGGTAGCGGGGCAGATACGCAGTATTTT.

The chain recombines TRBV11-2 with TRBJ1-3, with D tentatively TRBD1 (5 bases). This CDR3 comprises 14 residues. V was cut by 8 bases and J by 5 bases, with 16 bases left in between. Germline loops: CDR1 SGHAT, CDR2 FQNNGV. The CDR3 reads CASANSGTRNTIYF. The CDR3 region has the DNA TGTGCCAGCGCCAACTCCGGGACGCGAAACACCATATATTTT. The full variable domain, in which reference TRBV11-2 and TRBJ1-3 provide the parts outside the CDR3, is EAGVAQSPRYKIIEKRQSVAFWCNPISGHATLYWYQQILGQGPKLLIQFQNNGVVDDSQLPKDRFSAERLKGVDSTLKIQPAKLEDSAVYLCASANSGTRNTIYFGEGSWLTVV.

The J gene is TRBJ2-3, the V gene TRBV7-2; maybe TRBD2 (6 bases). The germline CDR1 and CDR2 sequences are SGHTA and FQGNSA. The CDR3 length is 17 residues. V was cut by 2 bases and J by 0 bases, with 15 bases left in between. CDR3 residues: CASSLRGGMGSTDTQYF. CDR3 nucleotides: TGTGCCAGCAGCTTAAGGGGCGGGATGGGAAGCACAGATACGCAGTATTTT. Complete variable domain (other parts from reference TRBV7-2 and TRBJ2-3): GAGVSQSPSNKVTEKGKDVELRCDPISGHTALYWYRQSLGQGLEFLIYFQGNSAPDKSGLPSDRFSAERTGGSVSTLTIQRTQQEDSAVYLCASSLRGGMGSTDTQYFGPGTRLTVL.

The rearrangement links TRBV5-1 to TRBJ1-1; possible D gene TRBD1, 5 bases. V was shortened by 0 bases and J by 6 bases, with 12 bases between the two germline ends. CDR1 SGHRS and CDR2 YFSETQ come from the germline V gene. This CDR3 spans 14 amino acids. In DNA form, the CDR3 reads TGCGCCAGCAGCTTGGGAACAGGCAACGCTGAAGCTTTCTTT. Amino acid sequence: CASSLGTGNAEAFF.

The chain has TRBV28 and TRBJ1-1, with TRBD1 matching over 7 bases. CDR1 MDHEN and CDR2 SYDVKM come from the germline V gene. The V segment lost 3 bases and the J segment 5 bases; nucleotides outside the gene matches: 15. The CDR3 spans 17 residues. The CDR3 region has the DNA TGTGCCAGCAGTTTCCCCAGGGGGGGGGTCGGGTGGACTGAAGCTTTCTTT. Its translation is CASSFPRGGVGWTEAFF.

This clonotype came up many times. The chain carries TRBV18 and TRBJ2-1; TRBD1 matches at 8 bases. The V gene end was trimmed by 3 bases and the J gene end by 6 bases; junction bases not matched to a gene: 7. The CDR3 extends over 15 amino acids. The germline CDR1 and CDR2 sequences are KGHSH and LQKENI. The CDR3 reads CASSPDRVTGNEQFF. DNA for the CDR3: TGTGCCAGCTCACCGGACAGGGTCACCGGCAATGAGCAGTTCTTC.

This clonotype was counted once. The chain is built from TRBV2 and TRBJ2-2; 10 positions agree with TRBD2. The V gene's germline CDR1 is SNHLY and CDR2 FYNNEI. After removal of 5 bases from V and 6 bases from J, the junction contained 6 bases not matched to a gene. The CDR3 runs to 15 residues. CDR3 in DNA: TGTGCCAGCAGTCCGTGGCTAGCGGGAGCCGGGGAGCTGTTTTTT. Translation: CASSPWLAGAGELFF.

There are a few counts of this clonotype. V usage is TRBV20-1 and J usage is TRBJ1-4; D is perhaps TRBD1 (5 bases). The CDR3 consists of 14 residues. Trimming shortened V by 6 bases and J by 3 bases, and 14 bases separated the two germline ends. Germline-derived CDR1 and CDR2 are DFQATT and SNEGSKA (reference sequence). The CDR3 here is CSALARGANEKLFF. The CDR3 DNA sequence: TGCAGTGCCCTGGCACGGGGCGCTAATGAAAAACTGTTTTTT.

This clonotype was seen ten or more times. The chain has TRBV4-3 and TRBJ1-1, with a tentative D call TRBD1 (5 bases). Per germline, CDR1 LGHNA and CDR2 YSLEER. The CDR3 spans 16 residues. V was shortened by 4 bases and J by 1 base, with 16 bases between the two germline ends. For the CDR3, the DNA is TGCGCCAGCAGCCCGAACCCCCGGGGGGGGAACACTGAAGCTTTCTTT. Residues: CASSPNPRGGNTEAFF.

In this sample, this clonotype turned up once. This may be a read error, as it is one base from a much larger clone. The V call is TRBV5-6, the J call TRBJ1-3, with D unclear. This CDR3 region has 13 residues. Trimming removed 6 bases at V and 4 bases at J, with 11 bases between. Per germline, CDR1 SGHDT and CDR2 YYEEEE. The CDR3 loop is CASNPPAGNTIYF. CDR3 DNA: TGTGCCAGCAACCCCCCCGCGGGAAACACCATATATTTT.